This TCR beta chain was sequenced during a study of T-cell reconstitution after alpha-beta-depleted transplantation in children. Molecular barcoding with unique molecular identifiers was used for the TCRbeta library. TCRdb reprocessed the PCR reads with MiXCR, giving one entry per CDR3 protein. This sample has 490,000 or so distinct CDR3 sequences, with roughly an eighth found just once. Germline V CDR1 and CDR2: SEHNR, FQNEAQ (reference sequence). This CDR3 comprises 15 residues. With V trimmed by 5 bases and J by 7 bases, 8 bases remained unmatched. The TCR was taken from a human donor who donated a stem cell graft to a child with combined immunodeficiency. The sequencing here drew on PBMCs from the stem cell graft donor, taken from the stem cell graft. The chain couples TRBV7-9 to TRBJ2-4; 10 bases fit TRBD2. The CDR3 sequence is CASSPGTSAQNIQYF. In nucleotides, the CDR3 is TGTGCCAGCAGCCCCGGGACTAGCGCCCAGAACATTCAGTACTTC.